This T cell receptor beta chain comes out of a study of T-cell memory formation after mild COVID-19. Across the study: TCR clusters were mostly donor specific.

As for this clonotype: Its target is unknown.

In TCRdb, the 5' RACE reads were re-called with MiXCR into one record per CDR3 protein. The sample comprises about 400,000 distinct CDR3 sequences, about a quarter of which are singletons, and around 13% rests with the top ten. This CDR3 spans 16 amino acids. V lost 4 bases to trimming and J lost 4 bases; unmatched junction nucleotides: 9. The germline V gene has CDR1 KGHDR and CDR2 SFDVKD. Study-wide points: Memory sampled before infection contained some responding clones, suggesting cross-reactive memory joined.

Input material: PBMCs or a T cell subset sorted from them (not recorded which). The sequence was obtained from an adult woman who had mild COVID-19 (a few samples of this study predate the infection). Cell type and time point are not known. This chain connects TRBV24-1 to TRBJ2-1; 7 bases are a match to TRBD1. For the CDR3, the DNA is TGTGCCACCAGTGAGTCTACAGGGGACGTATACAATGAGCAGTTCTTC. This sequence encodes CATSESTGDVYNEQFF.